Shown below are 17 T cell receptor beta chains from a single sample sequenced in a study of T cells after yellow fever vaccination. Using its own MiXCR run on the 5' RACE reads, TCRdb lists one record per CDR3 protein. The sample lists just under 600,000 distinct CDR3 sequences; approximately 12% were seen once. Sample: PBMCs, taken on the day of the yellow fever booster vaccination. The receptor source for this set is a man between 25 and 39 years old who received the YFV17D yellow fever vaccine.

Of note for this clonotype: A read error is possible here, since a much larger clone lies one base away. This chain joins TRBV20-1 and TRBJ2-1; 7 bases are a match to TRBD2. CDR1 and CDR2 (germline): DFQATT, SNEGSKA (reference sequence). This CDR3 has 14 amino acids. The CDR3, as DNA: TGCTGTGCTAGCCCCTCTAGCGGAGTCCTCGAGCAGTTCTTC. This translates into CCASPSSGVLEQFF.

The chain carries TRBV6-2 or TRBV6-3 and TRBJ2-5, with D uncertain. V was pared by 1 base and J by 6 bases, with 3 bases between. This CDR3 contains 11 residues. Germline CDR1 reads MNHEY; CDR2 reads SVGEGT. The CDR3: CASSYLQTQYF. CDR3 nucleotides: TGTGCCAGCAGTTACTTGCAGACCCAGTACTTC.

The table lists this clonotype with many counts. The CDR3 sequence is CASSKPARGETQYF. CDR3 sequence (DNA): TGCGCCAGCAGTAAGCCCGCGAGAGGGGAGACCCAGTACTTC. The V gene is TRBV10-2, the J gene TRBJ2-5; D perhaps matches TRBD2 (5 bases). Germline lookup yields CDR1 WSHSY and CDR2 SAAADI. The V and J ends lost 5 bases and 5 bases respectively, with 15 bases between them. This CDR3 is 14 amino acids long.

This clonotype was seen a handful of times. The gene calls are TRBV5-1 and TRBJ2-3; D is perhaps TRBD1 or TRBD2 (5 bases each). The germline CDR1 and CDR2 sequences are SGHRS and YFSETQ. CDR3 size: 16 residues. Trimming removed 5 bases from V and 0 bases from J, with 16 bases in between. The DNA for the CDR3 is TGCGCCAGCAGGTCGGCGTGGGGACCGAGCACAGATACGCAGTATTTT. Protein: CASRSAWGPSTDTQYF.

This clonotype came up a few times. No DNA is shown, since the ends of the CDR3 on it are uncertain; the CDR3 is the one TCRdb lists. This rearrangement joins TRBV29-1 to TRBJ2-1; the DNA was not compared with TRBD1, the D call given in the table. Counting both end residues, the CDR3 totals 12 amino acids. CDR1 is SQVTM and CDR2 is ANQGSEA in the germline V gene. CDR3: CSVVGAGANRFF.

The rearrangement uses TRBV5-1 and TRBJ2-7; 8 positions match TRBD2. Germline V gene lookup returns CDR1 SGHRS and CDR2 YFSETQ. The CDR3 totals 15 residues. Trimming took 6 bases from V and 0 from J; bases not matched to a gene: 8. DNA for the CDR3: TGCGCCAGCACCCCGGGAGGGACCGTCTCCTACGAGCAGTACTTC. Protein: CASTPGGTVSYEQYF.

CDR3 in amino acids: CASSFGGIEAFF. The CDR3 nucleotides read TGTGCCAGCAGTTTTGGAGGTATTGAAGCTTTCTTT. The chain employs TRBV12-3 or TRBV12-4 and TRBJ1-1; D unresolved. The CDR3 runs 12 residues. Trimming pared 3 bases from V and 7 bases from J, leaving 9 bases between.

CDR3 sequence (DNA): TGCGCCAGCAGCTTCGGACAGGCGAACACCGGGGAGCTGTTTTTT. Translation gives CASSFGQANTGELFF. The chain links TRBV5-1 to TRBJ2-2; 7 positions agree with TRBD1. Germline CDR1 and CDR2: SGHRS and YFSETQ. J was trimmed by 0 bases and V by 2 bases; bases with no gene match: 1. CDR3 size: 15 residues.

This clonotype was seen only a few times. The chain employs TRBV20-1 and TRBJ2-1; 10 bases agree with TRBD1. Germline V gene data show CDR1 as DFQATT and CDR2 as SNEGSKA (reference sequence). The V and J ends lost 8 bases and 3 bases, in that order; junction bases with no gene match: 4. This CDR3 contains 13 residues. The CDR3 bases are TGCAGTATTGACAGGGGGCACTACAATGAGCAGTTCTTC. It is translated as CSIDRGHYNEQFF.

This clonotype was counted only a few times. This chain uses TRBV9 with TRBJ2-3; tentatively, D is TRBD1 (5 bases). This CDR3 is built from 15 residues. Germline V lookup: CDR1 SGDLS, CDR2 YYNGEE. The V and J ends lost 4 bases and 0 bases respectively, with 12 bases between them. The CDR3 is CASSSRQTSTDTQYF. CDR3 DNA: TGTGCCAGCAGCTCTAGACAGACTAGCACAGATACGCAGTATTTT.

This chain connects TRBV28 to TRBJ2-7; 10 bases agree with TRBD1. CDR3 size: 15 residues. The trim removed 6 bases at V and 5 bases at J, leaving 10 bases unmatched. Germline V lookup: CDR1 MDHEN, CDR2 SYDVKM. DNA for the CDR3: TGTGCCAGCAGCGACCCGGGACAGGGGTTGGACGAGCAGTACTTC. Protein sequence: CASSDPGQGLDEQYF.

There are a few counts of this clonotype. The rearrangement joins TRBV23-1 to TRBJ2-1, with 10 positions matching TRBD2. TRBV23-1 is placed among ORFs of uncertain function. V lost 2 bases, J lost 9 bases, and 13 bases stayed unmatched. The CDR3 has 17 residues. The CDR3 loop is CASSQPPQREGHSEQFF. In DNA form, the CDR3 reads TGCGCCAGCAGTCAACCCCCCCAGCGGGAGGGTCACAGTGAGCAGTTCTTC.

This clonotype was found a few times. This sequence joins TRBV10-3 and TRBJ2-5; possible D gene TRBD1, 6 bases. Trimming stripped 4 bases from V and 2 bases from J, with 11 bases between. The CDR3 loop spans 14 amino acids. CDR1 is ENHRY, CDR2 SYGVKD, per germline. CDR3 amino acids: CAISATGDQETQYF. CDR3 sequence (DNA): TGTGCCATCAGTGCGACAGGAGATCAAGAGACCCAGTACTTC.

CDR3 nucleotides: TGTGCCAGCATCGGAGGGCCCGCCAATGAGCAGTTCTTC. Residues: CASIGGPANEQFF. The chain links TRBV6-1 to TRBJ2-1; D perhaps matches TRBD2 (6 bases). The CDR3 contains 13 residues. V was trimmed by 7 bases and J by 6 bases, leaving 13 bases between them. CDR1 MNHNS and CDR2 SASEGT come from the germline V gene.

The chain is built from TRBV6-2 or TRBV6-3 and TRBJ1-1, with D uncertain. The CDR3 contains 11 residues. Germline CDR1 reads MNHEY; CDR2 reads SVGEGT. Deletions cut 6 bases from V and 8 bases from J, with 10 bases between. CDR3 DNA: TGTGCCAGCAGCCGTGGGCCCGAAGCTTTCTTT. It specifies CASSRGPEAFF.

The sample holds many counts of this clonotype. This chain connects TRBV29-1 to TRBJ2-1, with D unclear. The CDR3 covers 14 residues. V was cut by 2 bases and J by 9 bases, with 17 bases left in between. Germline V gene sequence: CDR1 SQVTM, CDR2 ANQGSEA. In DNA, the CDR3 is TGCAGCGTTGAATCTGGTGCCCCCTACGGTGAGCAGTTCTTC. This codes for CSVESGAPYGEQFF.

This clonotype came up a few times. The chain links TRBV3-1 to TRBJ2-2; D is possibly TRBD1 or TRBD2 (5 bases each). This CDR3 has 16 residues. V dropped 4 bases and J dropped 3 bases, with 15 bases sitting between them. Germline assignment: CDR1 LGHDT and CDR2 YNNKEL (reference sequence). The CDR3 DNA sequence: TGTGCCAGCAGCCCCCTTTGGGGGAAGGACACCGGGGAGCTGTTTTTT. This codes for CASSPLWGKDTGELFF. Full variable domain (outside the CDR3, taken from reference TRBV3-1 and TRBJ2-2): DTAVSQTPKYLVTQMGNDKSIKCEQNLGHDTMYWYKQDSKKFLKIMFSYNNKELIINETVPNRFSPKSPDKAHLNLHINSLELGDSAVYFCASSPLWGKDTGELFFGEGSRLTVL.